This T cell receptor (beta chain) was retrieved from a study of blood T cell repertoires in COVID-19 (dated by TCRdb to about 2020). Study-wide context: Samples covering the acute and convalescent phases of COVID-19 were provided by collaborators in the United States, Italy and Spain. The repertoires were released in a freely available public database meant as a resource for research on the immune response to SARS-CoV-2. The sample metadata nearly always contained a de-identified subject ID, COVID-19 status, age in years and sex. The material from the prospective study consisted of cDNA or gDNA derived from T cells, B-cell-depleted T cells, or PBMCs. Deeply sampled blood TCRbeta repertoires from subjects exposed to, actively infected with, or recovered from COVID-19 were included in the dataset. Samples were obtained from the ongoing ImmuneRACE study (first 160 participants) and from 1,254 subjects provided by 6 global collaborators. Where available, HLA class I and class II types were taken from metadata supplied by the sample provider and were not determined by assay-based typing.

The CDR3 starts with the cysteine, ends with the phenylalanine, and has 16 residues. This entry keeps only the CDR3 DNA: 48 bases, framed from base 1. Points the paper makes about the study in general: The amount of clinical and demographic metadata varied by source and participant and was provided uncurated.

On this clone: The antigen this receptor binds is unknown. It has no much larger one-base neighbor in the sample; base qualities were not kept.

Collaborating institutions collected whole blood in K2EDTA tubes following their own protocols. For TCRbeta analysis, collaborators shipped samples in one of three forms: frozen whole blood, isolated PBMCs, or DNA extracted from either of those sample types. TCRbeta CDR3 regions were amplified from genomic DNA by means of the immunoSEQ Assay, a bias-controlled multiplex PCR. The paper's processing steps were these. Nucleated cell counts per sample were estimated from amplification of reference gene primers within the assay. To quantify the absolute abundance of each unique TCRbeta CDR3 rearrangement, sequence reads were collapsed and filtered. For each sample, productive Simpson clonality was calculated as the square root of Simpson's diversity index across productive rearrangements. The clones in this table, taken by TCRdb from immuneACCESS, are in-frame only. Not every clone is retained; where verified, under half of the shortfall comes from an unresolved V gene, and the cause of the rest is unknown. The V and J calls and the clone size are those of that table, but D and trimming were determined from the DNA. The table for this sample lists over 150,000 clones; 82% of them were counted only once. Together, the top ten hold 8% to 11% of the sample.

The rearrangement combines TRBV21-1 with TRBJ2-4; the DNA was not compared with TRBD1, the D call given in the table. TRBV21-1 is marked as a pseudogene. The origin of this receptor is an elderly woman with active or convalescent COVID-19. Sequenced input: peripheral blood. The encoded CDR3 is CASGYTDIPAKNIQYF. At the DNA level, the sequence is TGTGCCAGCGGCTATACGGACATACCGGCCAAAAACATTCAGTACTTC.